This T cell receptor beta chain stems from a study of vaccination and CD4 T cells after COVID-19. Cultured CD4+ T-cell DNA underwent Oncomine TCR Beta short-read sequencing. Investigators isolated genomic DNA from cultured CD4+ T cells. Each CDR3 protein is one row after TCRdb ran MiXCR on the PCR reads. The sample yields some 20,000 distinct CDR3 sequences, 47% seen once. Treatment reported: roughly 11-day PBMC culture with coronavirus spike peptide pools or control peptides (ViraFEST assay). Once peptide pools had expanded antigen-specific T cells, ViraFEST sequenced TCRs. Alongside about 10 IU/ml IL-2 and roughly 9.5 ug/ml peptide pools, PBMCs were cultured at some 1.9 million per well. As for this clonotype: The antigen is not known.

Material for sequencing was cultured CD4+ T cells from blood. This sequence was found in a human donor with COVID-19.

This CDR3 is CATLVGPNTEAFF. As DNA, the CDR3 is TGTGCCACCCTCGTAGGGCCGAATACTGAAGCTTTCTTT. J is TRBJ1-1 and V is TRBV28; D call uncertain. V was cut by 10 bases and J by 5 bases, with 17 bases left in between. The CDR3 is 13 amino acids. The germline V gene has CDR1 MDHEN and CDR2 SYDVKM.